Shown below are 27 T cell receptor beta chains from a single sample sequenced in a study of neoadjuvant nivolumab and ipilimumab in lung cancer. TCRdb's copy holds only in-frame clones and misses some; the assay was immunoSEQ multiplex PCR. The table includes about 15,000 clones, 65% to 75% detected once. Specimen: peripheral blood, collected after neoadjuvant nivolumab, alone or with ipilimumab, at or shortly before surgery. The source of these receptors is an adult with non-small cell lung cancer.

This clone was counted once. The CDR3 loop is CASSHSTGAYEQYF. The CDR3 bases are TGTGCCAGCAGTCATTCGACAGGGGCCTACGAGCAGTACTTC. The chain uses TRBV11-2 and TRBJ2-7; 8 bases are a match to TRBD1. CDR3 length: 14 residues. The junction had 6 bases not matched to a gene; V was cut back by 6 bases and J by 2 bases. Germline CDR1 and CDR2: SGHAT and FQNNGV. Supplemented by reference TRBV11-2 and TRBJ2-7, the full variable domain reads EAGVAQSPRYKIIEKRQSVAFWCNPISGHATLYWYQQILGQGPKLLIQFQNNGVVDDSQLPKDRFSAERLKGVDSTLKIQPAKLEDSAVYLCASSHSTGAYEQYFGPGTRLTVT.

The genes are TRBV6-1 and TRBJ2-1; 8 bases line up with TRBD2. The V gene end was trimmed by 3 bases and the J gene end by 10 bases; junction bases not matched to a gene: 8. The CDR3 is made up of 14 amino acids. CDR1 is MNHNS and CDR2 is SASEGT in the germline V gene. DNA for the CDR3: TGTGCCAGCAGTGACGGGAGGGATAGTAGGGAGCAGTTCTTC. Amino acid sequence: CASSDGRDSREQFF.

Notes on this clone: Germline is not matched at one junction end, which may reflect a read error. The chain joins TRBV7-7 to TRBJ2-1; 7 bases map to TRBD2. The CDR3 contains 14 residues. CDR1 SSHAT and CDR2 FNYEAQ come from the germline V gene (reference sequence). The chain's CDR3 is CASSPGGTYNEQFF. CDR3 in DNA: TGTGCTAGCAGCCCGGGAGGCACCTACAATGAGCAGTTCTTC.

The chain employs TRBV4-2 and TRBJ1-4; D not resolved. Germline CDR1 LGHNA, CDR2 YNFKEQ. With 1 base removed from V and 2 bases from J, the gap between germline ends came to 11 bases. CDR3 length equals 16 residues. This CDR3 is CASSQVLAGTNEKLFF. For the CDR3, the DNA is TGTGCCAGCAGCCAAGTTCTGGCCGGCACTAATGAAAAACTGTTTTTT.

This sequence joins TRBV29-1 and TRBJ2-3; 8 nucleotides match TRBD1. This CDR3 is 14 amino acids long. The V segment lost 3 bases and the J segment 2 bases; nucleotides outside the gene matches: 4. Germline loops: CDR1 SQVTM, CDR2 ANQGSEA. The CDR3 here is CSVDQGANTDTQYF. As DNA, the CDR3 is TGCAGCGTTGACCAGGGGGCCAACACAGATACGCAGTATTTT.

J is TRBJ2-2 and V is TRBV12-5; 8 positions match TRBD1. This CDR3 has 14 residues. Germline V gene lookup returns CDR1 LGHNT and CDR2 FRNRAP. The V segment lost 7 bases and the J segment 7 bases; nucleotides outside the gene matches: 8. The CDR3 here is CASARQGIGGELFF. In DNA form, the CDR3 reads TGTGCTAGTGCGAGACAGGGGATAGGCGGGGAGCTGTTTTTT.

V and J are TRBV5-1 and TRBJ1-1; 7 bases map to TRBD1. This CDR3 contains 15 residues. J gave up 3 bases and V 2 bases, and 7 bases lay outside the gene matches. From germline, CDR1 is SGHRS and CDR2 YFSETQ. DNA of the CDR3: TGCGCCAGCAGCTTATACAGGGGTCAAGACACTGAAGCTTTCTTT. Translation gives CASSLYRGQDTEAFF. The full variable domain, in which reference TRBV5-1 and TRBJ1-1 provide the parts outside the CDR3, is KAGVTQTPRYLIKTRGQQVTLSCSPISGHRSVSWYQQTPGQGLQFLFEYFSETQRNKGNFPGRFSGRQFSNSRSEMNVSTLELGDSALYLCASSLYRGQDTEAFFGQGTRLTVV.

The chain couples TRBV7-9 to TRBJ2-1, with 11 bases matching TRBD2. The CDR3 covers 18 residues. The V gene's germline CDR1 is SEHNR and CDR2 FQNEAQ (reference sequence). After removal of 3 bases from V and 2 bases from J, the junction contained 9 bases not matched to a gene. CDR3 sequence: CASSFTSGGGATYNEQFF. CDR3 coding DNA: TGTGCCAGCAGCTTCACTAGCGGGGGTGGCGCCACCTACAATGAGCAGTTCTTC.

This clone has only a few counts. The rearrangement links TRBV2 to TRBJ2-7, with 8 bases that match TRBD1. This CDR3 has 14 residues. The junction had 8 bases not matched to a gene; V was cut back by 7 bases and J by 3 bases. Looked up from germline, CDR1 is SNHLY and CDR2 is FYNNEI. The CDR3 loop is CASMRQGAGYEQYF. The CDR3 region has the DNA TGTGCCAGCATGCGGCAGGGGGCTGGCTACGAGCAGTACTTC.

This clone was seen a few times. The chain has TRBV5-4 and TRBJ2-7, with 8 bases identical to TRBD1. The J segment lost 1 base and the V segment lost 4 bases, leaving 1 base of the junction unmatched. This CDR3 contains 13 residues. From germline, CDR1 is SGHNT and CDR2 YYREEE (reference sequence). The CDR3 DNA sequence: TGTGCCAGCAGCCGACAGGGGTCCTACGAGCAGTACTTC. Translating gives CASSRQGSYEQYF. Based on the CDR3 plus reference TRBV5-4 and TRBJ2-7, the full variable domain is ETGVTQSPTHLIKTRGQQVTLRCSSQSGHNTVSWYQQALGQGPQFIFQYYREEENGRGNFPPRFSGLQFPNYSSELNVNALELDDSALYLCASSRQGSYEQYFGPGTRLTVT.

The chain links TRBV30 to TRBJ2-2; 9 bases are a match to TRBD2. The CDR3 is 16 residues long. Losses at the gene ends were 0 bases for V and 8 bases for J; bases not matched to a gene: 10. CDR1 and CDR2 from the germline V gene are GTSNPN and SVGIG (reference sequence). The CDR3 region has the DNA TGTGCCTGGAGTGTGTTTTTACTAGCGGGTTCAGGGGAGCTGTTTTTT. Amino acid sequence: CAWSVFLLAGSGELFF. The full variable domain, completed using reference TRBV30 and TRBJ2-2, is SQTIHQWPATLVQPVGSPLSLECTVEGTSNPNLYWYRQAAGRGLQLLFYSVGIGQISSEVPQNLSASRPQDRQFILSSKKLLLSDSGFYLCAWSVFLLAGSGELFFGEGSRLTVL.

The chain joins TRBV20-1 to TRBJ2-3; D remains unclear. The CDR3 consists of 10 residues. The V gene lost 3 bases and the J gene lost 6 bases, with 4 bases spanning the gap. CDR1 and CDR2 (germline): DFQATT, SNEGSKA (reference sequence). The CDR3, as DNA: TGCAGTGCTAGTTCGGATACGCAGTATTTT. It is translated as CSASSDTQYF.

V and J are TRBV7-2 and TRBJ2-1, with TRBD1 as a possible D gene (9 bases). The germline V and J ends were trimmed by 1 base and 4 bases, with 23 bases remaining between them. Germline-derived CDR1 and CDR2 are SGHTA and FQGNSA. This CDR3 is built from 19 residues. CDR3: CASSLGGQGLTSGYNEQFF. In DNA, the CDR3 is TGTGCCAGCAGCTTAGGGGGACAGGGTCTTACTAGCGGTTACAATGAGCAGTTCTTC. Supplemented by reference TRBV7-2 and TRBJ2-1, the full variable domain reads GAGVSQSPSNKVTEKGKDVELRCDPISGHTALYWYRQSLGQGLEFLIYFQGNSAPDKSGLPSDRFSAERTGGSVSTLTIQRTQQEDSAVYLCASSLGGQGLTSGYNEQFFGPGTRLTVL.

The chain uses TRBV30 and TRBJ2-7; D possibly corresponds to TRBD1 (6 bases). The CDR3 consists of 11 residues. V was pared by 4 bases and J by 2 bases, with 6 bases between. Germline values: CDR1 GTSNPN, CDR2 SVGIG (reference sequence). The DNA for the CDR3 is TGTGCCTGGACAGGGGCCTACGAGCAGTACTTC. Translation: CAWTGAYEQYF.

The V call is TRBV7-3, the J call TRBJ2-6; 8 bases fit TRBD2. V lost 2 bases to trimming and J lost 0 bases; unmatched junction nucleotides: 6. This CDR3 is built from 18 residues. Germline CDR1 is SGHTA and CDR2 is FQGTGA. The CDR3 reads CASSLGTSPYSGANVLTF. The DNA for the CDR3 is TGTGCCAGCAGCTTAGGGACTAGTCCTTACTCTGGGGCCAACGTCCTGACTTTC.

The chain links TRBV5-1 to TRBJ2-5; 8 positions match TRBD2. This CDR3 has 16 amino acids. Losses at the gene ends were 7 bases for V and 5 bases for J; bases not matched to a gene: 16. From germline, CDR1 is SGHRS and CDR2 YFSETQ. The CDR3 sequence is CASHATRSGRGETQYF. In DNA form, the CDR3 reads TGCGCCAGCCATGCAACGAGGAGCGGGAGAGGGGAGACCCAGTACTTC.

This chain connects TRBV11-3 to TRBJ2-1; unclear D gene. The germline V gene has CDR1 SGHNT and CDR2 YENEEA. V gave up 6 bases and J gave up 0 bases, with 12 bases separating them. This CDR3 comprises 15 residues. CDR3 sequence: CASSHDSSSYNEQFF. The CDR3 region has the DNA TGTGCCAGCAGTCACGACTCGAGCTCCTACAATGAGCAGTTCTTC.

This clone was detected only a few times. The chain has TRBV25-1 and TRBJ2-5; possible D gene TRBD2, 5 bases. The CDR3 loop spans 15 amino acids. The germline gives CDR1 MGHDK, CDR2 SYGVNS. V gave up 4 bases and J gave up 5 bases, with 17 bases separating them. The CDR3 loop is CASSAGLAFVETQYF. The CDR3 DNA sequence: TGTGCCAGCAGTGCCGGACTGGCTTTCGTTGAGACCCAGTACTTC.

The V gene is TRBV6-1, the J gene TRBJ1-2; 7 bases line up with TRBD1. Germline V gene lookup returns CDR1 MNHNS and CDR2 SASEGT. The CDR3 is 14 amino acids. The junction had 3 bases not matched to a gene; V was cut back by 5 bases and J by 0 bases. Here the CDR3 reads CASSRDRTNYGYTF. The CDR3 nucleotides read TGTGCCAGCAGTCGGGACAGAACTAACTATGGCTACACCTTC.

This clone has only a few counts. The chain uses TRBV15 and TRBJ2-7, with 8 positions matching TRBD2. Germline V gene data show CDR1 as LNHNV and CDR2 as YYDKDF (reference sequence). The V segment lost 3 bases and the J segment 5 bases; nucleotides outside the gene matches: 9. The CDR3 sequence is 15 residues long. CDR3 bases: TGTGCCACCAGCAGTTCCCTAGCGGGTTACGACGAGCAGTACTTC. Translated, it gives CATSSSLAGYDEQYF. The variable domain in full, completed from reference TRBV15 and TRBJ2-7, reads DAMVIQNPRYQVTQFGKPVTLSCSQTLNHNVMYWYQQKSSQAPKLLFHYYDKDFNNEADTPDNFQSRRPNTSFCFLDIRSPGLGDTAMYLCATSSSLAGYDEQYFGPGTRLTVT.

This chain links TRBV6-1 with TRBJ2-7; D is ambiguous. Trimming shortened V by 4 bases and J by 0 bases, and 10 bases separated the two germline ends. This CDR3 region has 14 residues. Germline lookup yields CDR1 MNHNS and CDR2 SASEGT. The CDR3 protein is CASSADTTSYEQYF. CDR3 in DNA: TGTGCCAGCAGTGCTGACACAACCTCCTACGAGCAGTACTTC.

The CDR3 sequence is CASSPTRLSTDTQYF. In nucleotides, the CDR3 is TGTGCCAGCAGCCCCACTAGATTAAGCACAGATACGCAGTATTTT. This chain joins TRBV5-5 and TRBJ2-3; possibly TRBD2 for D (5 bases). V was trimmed by 4 bases and J by 0 bases, leaving 12 bases between them. Germline V gives CDR1 SGHKS, CDR2 YYEKEE (reference sequence). The CDR3 is 15 residues long.

The V and J genes are TRBV5-4 and TRBJ1-1, with unresolved D. The V and J ends lost 4 bases and 3 bases respectively, with 16 bases between them. Germline loops: CDR1 SGHNT, CDR2 YYREEE (reference sequence). This CDR3 region has 15 residues. The DNA of the CDR3 is TGTGCCAGCAGCCCCCGGACCCGGGGAGACACTGAAGCTTTCTTT. Protein: CASSPRTRGDTEAFF.

This clone occurred a few times. The chain has TRBV7-9 and TRBJ1-1; no clear D gene. In germline, CDR1 is SEHNR, CDR2 FQNEAQ (reference sequence). The germline V and J ends were trimmed by 6 bases and 0 bases, with 14 bases remaining between them. This CDR3 comprises 15 residues. Written as DNA, the CDR3 is TGTGCCAGCAGTCCGAGAGGGTTAATGAACACTGAAGCTTTCTTT. The encoded protein is CASSPRGLMNTEAFF. Looking up the rest from reference TRBV7-9 and TRBJ1-1 gives the full variable domain: DTGVSQNPRHKITKRGQNVTFRCDPISEHNRLYWYRQTLGQGPEFLTYFQNEAQLEKSRLLSDRFSAERPKGSFSTLEIQRTEQGDSAMYLCASSPRGLMNTEAFFGQGTRLTVV.

The chain carries TRBV5-4 and TRBJ1-2, with TRBD1 matching over 7 bases. Unmatched junction bases numbered 16, after V lost 7 bases and J lost 4 bases. The CDR3 runs 16 residues. Germline loops: CDR1 SGHNT, CDR2 YYREEE (reference sequence). This CDR3 reads CASLTGPRDHVYGYTF. CDR3 bases: TGTGCCAGCCTGACAGGGCCGAGAGACCATGTCTATGGCTACACCTTC.

The chain employs TRBV5-6 and TRBJ2-3; 9 bases line up with TRBD2. Germline CDR1 is SGHDT and CDR2 is YYEEEE. CDR3 size: 18 residues. Trimming removed 5 bases from V and 6 bases from J; junction bases left unmatched: 19. This CDR3 is CASSMIAGALQVADTQYF. The CDR3 coding sequence is TGTGCCAGCAGTATGATAGCGGGAGCCCTCCAGGTAGCGGATACGCAGTATTTT.

The chain uses TRBV7-9 and TRBJ1-2, with 8 positions matching TRBD1. Germline assignment: CDR1 SEHNR and CDR2 FQNEAQ (reference sequence). The CDR3 sequence is 14 residues long. The trim removed 4 bases at V and 2 bases at J, leaving 3 bases unmatched. This chain's CDR3 is CASSYGTGNYGYTF. DNA of the CDR3: TGTGCCAGCAGCTACGGGACAGGAAACTATGGCTACACCTTC.